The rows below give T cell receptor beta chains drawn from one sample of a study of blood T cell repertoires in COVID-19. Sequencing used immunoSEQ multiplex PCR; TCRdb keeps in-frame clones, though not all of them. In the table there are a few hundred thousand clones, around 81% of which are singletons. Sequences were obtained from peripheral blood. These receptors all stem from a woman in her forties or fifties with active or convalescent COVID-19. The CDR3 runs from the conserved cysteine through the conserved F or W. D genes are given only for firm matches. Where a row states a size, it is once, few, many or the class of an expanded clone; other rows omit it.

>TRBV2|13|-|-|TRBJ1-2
TGTGCCAGCAGTAGGGAGCCTAACTATGGCTACACCTTC
CASSREPNYGYTF
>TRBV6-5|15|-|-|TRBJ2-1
TGTGCCAGCAGTTACAGAACGTATACTTCCAATGAGCAGTTCTTC
CASSYRTYTSNEQFF
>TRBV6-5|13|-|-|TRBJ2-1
TGTGCCAGCAGTTGGGGGGGGCGGAATGAGCAGTTCTTC
CASSWGGRNEQFF
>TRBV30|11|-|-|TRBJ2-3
TGTGCCTGGACCTTCACAGATACGCAGTATTTT
CAWTFTDTQYF
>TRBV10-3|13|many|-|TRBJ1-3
TGTGCCACCCTTCAGGCCTCTGGAAACACCATATATTTT
CATLQASGNTIYF
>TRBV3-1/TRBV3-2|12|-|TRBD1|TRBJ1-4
TGTGCCAGCAGCCGCCTCCGGGACAGTTTGTTTTTT
CASSRLRDSLFF
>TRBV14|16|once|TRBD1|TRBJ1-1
TGTGCCAGCAGCCCATTCCGGGACAGCTTGAACACTGAAGCTTTCTTT
CASSPFRDSLNTEAFF
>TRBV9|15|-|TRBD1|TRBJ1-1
TGTGCCAGCAGCTCCCGGGACAGCTGGAACACTGAAGCTTTCTTT
CASSSRDSWNTEAFF
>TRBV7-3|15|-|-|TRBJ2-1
TGTGCCAGCAGCTTAACGGGGGCACGGGCCAATGAGCAGTTCTTC
CASSLTGARANEQFF
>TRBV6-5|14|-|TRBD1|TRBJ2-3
TGTGCCACCCTGGGGACAGGGGGTGTAGATACGCAGTATTTT
CATLGTGGVDTQYF
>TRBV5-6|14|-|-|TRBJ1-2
TGTGCCAGCAGCCCTAGGGAGGGGTACTATGGCTACACCTTC
CASSPREGYYGYTF
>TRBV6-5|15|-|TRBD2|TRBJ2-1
TGTGCCAGCAGTAACGGACTAGCGGGTGGCAATGAGCAGTTCTTC
CASSNGLAGGNEQFF
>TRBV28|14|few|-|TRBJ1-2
TGTGCCAGCAGTTTTCGGCAGGGTGAAAGTATCCCCACCTTC
CASSFRQGESIPTF
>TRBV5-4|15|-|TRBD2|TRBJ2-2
TGTGCCAGCAGCATTCTAGCGGGAGTCACCGGGGAGCTGTTTTTT
CASSILAGVTGELFF
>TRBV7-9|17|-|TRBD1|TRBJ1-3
TGTGCCAGCAGCTTAGGGGACAGGGTCGGTTCTGGAAACACCATATATTTT
CASSLGDRVGSGNTIYF
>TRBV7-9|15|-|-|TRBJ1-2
TGTGCCAGCAGCACCACTTCGACTACTAACTATGGCTACACCTTC
CASSTTSTTNYGYTF
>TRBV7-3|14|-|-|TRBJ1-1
TGTGCCAGCAGCCTTCAGGGTCTGAACACTGAAGCTTTCTTT
CASSLQGLNTEAFF
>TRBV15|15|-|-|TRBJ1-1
TGTGCCACCAGCAGAGATGGCAGGGAGAACACTGAAGCTTTCTTT
CATSRDGRENTEAFF
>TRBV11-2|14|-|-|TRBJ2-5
TGTGCCAGCAGTGGGACTCGGAAAGTGGAGACCCAGTACTTC
CASSGTRKVETQYF
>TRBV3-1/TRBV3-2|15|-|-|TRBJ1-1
TGTGCCAGCAGCCCAAGGGTTGGTAGGGGCACTGAAGCTTTCTTT
CASSPRVGRGTEAFF
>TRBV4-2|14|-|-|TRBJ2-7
TGTGCCAGCAGCCTGAGCGGGCCCCCCCACGAGCAGTACTTC
CASSLSGPPHEQYF